This TCR beta chain originates from a study of long-term antiretroviral therapy in people with HIV. Study-level findings and limits: The data indicate that diversity increased after ART but remained below transplant donor controls. The study found narrower CDR3 length ranges in HIV repertoires than in controls.

Runs used v3.0 of the immunoSEQ assay and were done at survey level. Here immunoSEQ multiplex PCR was the method, and the copy in TCRdb shows in-frame clones only, minus some. The sample lists about 39,000 clones, less than 90% occurring once. As regards this clone: Its cognate antigen is unknown.

Trimming left V 1 base short and J 2 bases short, with 8 bases between. The CDR3 loop spans 14 amino acids. Germline V gene sequence: CDR1 SGHVS, CDR2 FQNEAQ. This chain joins TRBV7-8 and TRBJ1-1; TRBD1 is a possible D gene (6 bases). Sequencing was performed on unsorted PBMCs, taken just before starting antiretroviral therapy. The sequence was obtained from a woman between 18 and 29 years old with HIV. This CDR3 is CASSLDRANTEAFF. The DNA for the CDR3 is TGTGCCAGCAGCTTAGACAGGGCAAACACTGAAGCTTTCTTT.